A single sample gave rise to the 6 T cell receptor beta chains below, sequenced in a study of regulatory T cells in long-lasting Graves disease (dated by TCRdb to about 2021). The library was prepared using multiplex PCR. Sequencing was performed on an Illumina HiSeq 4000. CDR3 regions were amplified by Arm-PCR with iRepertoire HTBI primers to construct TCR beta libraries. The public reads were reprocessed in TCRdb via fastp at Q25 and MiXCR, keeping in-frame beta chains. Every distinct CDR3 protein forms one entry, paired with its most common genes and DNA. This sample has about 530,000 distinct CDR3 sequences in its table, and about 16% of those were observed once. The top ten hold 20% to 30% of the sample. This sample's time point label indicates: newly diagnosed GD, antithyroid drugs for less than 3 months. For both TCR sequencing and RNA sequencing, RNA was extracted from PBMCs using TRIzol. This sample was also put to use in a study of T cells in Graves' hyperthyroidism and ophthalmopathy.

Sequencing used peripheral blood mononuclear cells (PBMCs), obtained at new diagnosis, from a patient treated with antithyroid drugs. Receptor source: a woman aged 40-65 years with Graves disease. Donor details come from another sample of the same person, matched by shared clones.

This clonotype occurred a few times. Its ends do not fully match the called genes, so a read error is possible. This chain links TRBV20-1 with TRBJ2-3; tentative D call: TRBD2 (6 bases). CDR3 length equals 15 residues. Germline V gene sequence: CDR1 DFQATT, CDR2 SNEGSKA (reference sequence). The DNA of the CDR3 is TGCAGTGCGGGGAGAGGAGGGGCTAGCACAGGTACGCAGTATTTT. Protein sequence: CSAGRGGASTGTQYF.

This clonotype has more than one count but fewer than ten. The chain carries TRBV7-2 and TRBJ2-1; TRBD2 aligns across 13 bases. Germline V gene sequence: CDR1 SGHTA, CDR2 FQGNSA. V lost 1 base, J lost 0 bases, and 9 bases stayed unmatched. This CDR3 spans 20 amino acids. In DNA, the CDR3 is TGTGCCAGCAGCTTAGACCAGGGACTAGCGGGGTCCGGCTCCTACAATGAGCAGTTCTTC. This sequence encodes CASSLDQGLAGSGSYNEQFF.

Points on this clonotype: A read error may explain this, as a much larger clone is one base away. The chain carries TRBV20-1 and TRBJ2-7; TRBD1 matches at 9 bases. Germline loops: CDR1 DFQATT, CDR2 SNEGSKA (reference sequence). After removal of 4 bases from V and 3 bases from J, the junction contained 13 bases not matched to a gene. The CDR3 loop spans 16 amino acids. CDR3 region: CSANRRQGVFNYEQYF. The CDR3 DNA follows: TGCAGTGCTAACCGCCGACAGGGGGTATTTAACTACGAGCAGTACTTC.

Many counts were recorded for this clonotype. The CDR3 DNA follows: TGTGCCAGCAGCCTAAGGACTAGCGGGACAGATACGCAGTATTTT. This gives the protein CASSLRTSGTDTQYF. V gene TRBV9 combines with J gene TRBJ2-3, with 11 bases identical to TRBD2. CDR3 length: 15 amino acids. The junction had 4 bases not matched to a gene; V was cut back by 4 bases and J by 3 bases. Germline V gives CDR1 SGDLS, CDR2 YYNGEE.

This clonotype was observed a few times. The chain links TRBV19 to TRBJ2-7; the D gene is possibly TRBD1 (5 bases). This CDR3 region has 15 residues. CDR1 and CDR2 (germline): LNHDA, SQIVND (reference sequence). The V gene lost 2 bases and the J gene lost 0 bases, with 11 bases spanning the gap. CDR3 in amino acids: CASSISGLPSYEQYF. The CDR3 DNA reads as TGTGCCAGTAGTATATCAGGGCTCCCCTCCTACGAGCAGTACTTC.

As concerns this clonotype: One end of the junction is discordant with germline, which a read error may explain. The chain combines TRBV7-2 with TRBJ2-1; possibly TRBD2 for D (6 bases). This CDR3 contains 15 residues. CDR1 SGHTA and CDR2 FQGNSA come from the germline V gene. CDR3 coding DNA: TGTGCCAGCAGCTTCTTTCGGGAGATCTACAATGAACAGTTCTTC. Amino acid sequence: CASSFFREIYNEQFF.